The source of this TCR beta chain is a study of T cell clonality in common variable immunodeficiency. Findings and caveats of the study: Compared with healthy controls, CVID subjects showed increased TCRbeta clonality, mostly in about a third. In common variable immunodeficiency, TCR beta chains reportedly carried fewer deletions and N-nucleotide insertions. Repertoire-complication correlations in CVID were limited by patient heterogeneity.

For at least one year, all CVID subjects received replacement immunoglobulin. The CDR3 totals 15 residues. V lost 3 bases, J lost 5 bases, and 9 bases stayed unmatched. Looked up from germline, CDR1 is LNHDA and CDR2 is SQIVND (reference sequence). This clone was counted ten times or more. Its target is unknown. The CDR3 end is not reached by the read, which stops 3 residues before it; the germline J gene fills it in. Sequenced by immunoSEQ multiplex PCR; TCRdb stores in-frame clones only, minus some. Singletons are absent from the sample, which has around 24,000 clones. Sample: peripheral blood mononuclear cells. This TCR derives from a human donor with common variable immunodeficiency. V gene TRBV19 combines with J gene TRBJ2-7; 8 bases line up with TRBD1. The covered CDR3 bases are TGTGCCAGTAGTATCCTCATGACAGGGGTCCACGAG. It specifies CASSILMTGVHE. The full-length CDR3 reads as CASSILMTGVHEQYF.